This T cell receptor (beta chain) originates from a study of a mutant IDH1 vaccine in newly diagnosed glioma (dated by TCRdb to 2020 to 2022). Describing the broader study: Patients were given eight vaccinations, in weeks 1, 3, 5, 7, 11, 15, 19 and 23, which matched visits V03 through V10. Vaccination started 4-6 weeks after radiotherapy alone, or was given together with temozolomide cycles in the groups whose treatment included chemotherapy. Of the roughly 34 treated patients, approximately 60% were male and approximately 40% were female, and the mean age was around 40 years. Prior to enrollment, patients had been given standard therapy consisting of radiotherapy alone, temozolomide alone, or radiochemotherapy with temozolomide, with the combination given to most patients. Six visits were used for peripheral blood collection: V03 (baseline), V05, V07, V10, V12 and V13. For exploratory analyses, about two dozen treated patients had longitudinal TCRB deep sequencing done wherever samples were available.

A word on this clone: Its antigen has not been determined. Base qualities are not recorded, but no much larger clone differs from it by a single base.

Trimming leaves V shorter by 1 base and J shorter by 5 bases, with the junction holding 13 bases beyond the gene matches. CDR1 and CDR2, per the germline V gene, are SGHRS and YFSETQ. The CDR3 runs 18 residues from the cysteine to the phenylalanine. Solely the CDR3 DNA is kept, with 54 bases framed from the first base. The time point label, read with the paper, signifies: week 5, during vaccination. Each vaccine dose was 300 ug of a 20-mer mutant IDH1 peptide in Montanide, given subcutaneously with topical imiquimod. The donors had newly diagnosed IDH1-mutant astrocytomas of WHO grade 3 or 4 that showed loss of nuclear ATRX. The samples were drawn from NOA16, a multicentre, single-arm, open-label phase I trial in Germany that tested a mutant IDH1 peptide vaccine in humans for the first time. Genomic DNA for TCRB sequencing was isolated from EDTA blood with the DNeasy Blood and Tissue Kit. Libraries came from the immunoSEQ multiplex PCR assay. Rearranged TCR beta chain sequences were amplified with the hsTCRB Kit following the manufacturer's protocol. Sequencing of TCRB libraries was carried out on an Illumina MiSeq. Turning to the authors' computational methods: Demultiplexing, trimming and gene mapping were performed with the kit vendor's proprietary platform. TCRdb re-hosts the immuneACCESS table, in-frame sequences only. Its copies lack some clones; in the studies checked, an unresolved V gene accounts for under half of them, and the cause for the rest is not known. V, J and clone size are taken as reported in that table, and D and trimming were inferred from the DNA itself. The sample table shows 75,000 to 80,000 clones, and 90% to 95% are seen once. The top ten constitute 0.56% of the sample.

Broader findings and caveats from the paper: Across multiple MHC alleles, vaccine-induced immune responses were seen in around 93% of patients. Changes in the top peripheral T cell clonotypes picked up by TCRB sequencing did not appear to be linked to pseudoprogression. The authors noted that analyses of patient blood samples could not be reproduced because of sample limitations. Availability determined which PBMC samples were chosen for TCRB deep sequencing.

The input for sequencing was PBMCs, taken from a glioma patient whose treatment included an IDH1 peptide vaccine. The sequence came from a woman aged 50 to 65 with glioma. This chain joins TRBV5-1 to TRBJ2-7; the central 12 bases match TRBD2. The CDR3 here reads CASSLSLAGGPALDEQYF. The nucleotide sequence is given as TGCGCCAGCAGCTTGTCACTAGCGGGAGGACCTGCTCTGGACGAGCAGTACTTC.